This TCR beta chain was recorded in a study of blood T cell repertoires in COVID-19. Whole-study context: Specimens from acute and convalescent COVID-19 originated in the United States, Italy and Spain. The analysed material was cDNA or gDNA that came from T cells, B-cell-depleted T cells, or PBMCs.

Study processing details: Amplification of reference gene primers provided the estimated nucleated cell counts. Some clones are missing from TCRdb's copy, which holds only in-frame ones; the method was immunoSEQ multiplex PCR. D and trimming were read from the DNA, whereas the V and J calls and clone size are those reported in that table. The sample consists of some 80,000 clones, 88% of them appearing once. Trimming removed 0 bases from V and 6 bases from J; junction bases left unmatched: 11. The CDR3 covers 17 residues. CDR1 and CDR2 (germline): SGHNT, YYREEE (reference sequence). The chain couples TRBV5-4 to TRBJ2-3; 9 nucleotides match TRBD2. Sequenced input: peripheral blood. This clonotype was sampled from a human donor in a cohort sampled during active COVID-19. The CDR3 spells CASSLGLREGLVDTQYF. The DNA of the CDR3 is TGTGCCAGCAGCTTGGGCTTGCGGGAGGGCCTCGTCGATACGCAGTATTTT.